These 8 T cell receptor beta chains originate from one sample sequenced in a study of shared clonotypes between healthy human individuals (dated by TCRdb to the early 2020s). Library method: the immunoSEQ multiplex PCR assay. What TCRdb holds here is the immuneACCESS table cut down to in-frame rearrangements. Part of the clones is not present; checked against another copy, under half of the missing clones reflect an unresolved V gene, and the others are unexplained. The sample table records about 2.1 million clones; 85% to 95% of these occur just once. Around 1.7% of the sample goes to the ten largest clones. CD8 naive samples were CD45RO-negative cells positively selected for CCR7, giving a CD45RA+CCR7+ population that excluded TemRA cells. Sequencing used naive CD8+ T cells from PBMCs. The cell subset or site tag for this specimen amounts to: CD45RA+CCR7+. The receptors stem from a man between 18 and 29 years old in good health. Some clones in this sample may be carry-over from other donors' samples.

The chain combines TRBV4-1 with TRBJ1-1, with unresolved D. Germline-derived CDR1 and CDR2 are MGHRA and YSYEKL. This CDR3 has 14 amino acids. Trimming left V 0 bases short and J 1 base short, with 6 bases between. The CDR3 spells CASSQDSRNTEAFF. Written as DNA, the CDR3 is TGCGCCAGCAGCCAAGATTCCCGGAACACTGAAGCTTTCTTT.

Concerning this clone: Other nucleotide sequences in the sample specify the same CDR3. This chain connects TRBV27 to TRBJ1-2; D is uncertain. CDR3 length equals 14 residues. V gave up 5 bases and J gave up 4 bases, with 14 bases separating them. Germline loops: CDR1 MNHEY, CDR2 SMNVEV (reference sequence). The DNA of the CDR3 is TGTGCCAGCAGTCCACGGACGGCCCTCTATGGCTACACCTTC. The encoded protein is CASSPRTALYGYTF.

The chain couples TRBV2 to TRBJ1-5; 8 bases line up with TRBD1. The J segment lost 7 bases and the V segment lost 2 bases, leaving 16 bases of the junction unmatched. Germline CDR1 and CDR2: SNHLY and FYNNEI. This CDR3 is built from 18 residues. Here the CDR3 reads CASSETSGGRGVDQPQHF. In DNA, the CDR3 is TGTGCCAGCAGTGAAACGTCAGGGGGCCGCGGGGTTGACCAGCCCCAGCATTTT. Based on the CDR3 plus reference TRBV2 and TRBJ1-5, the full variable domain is EPEVTQTPSHQVTQMGQEVILRCVPISNHLYFYWYRQILGQKVEFLVSFYNNEISEKSEIFDDQFSVERPDGSNFTLKIRSTKLEDSAMYFCASSETSGGRGVDQPQHFGDGTRLSIL.

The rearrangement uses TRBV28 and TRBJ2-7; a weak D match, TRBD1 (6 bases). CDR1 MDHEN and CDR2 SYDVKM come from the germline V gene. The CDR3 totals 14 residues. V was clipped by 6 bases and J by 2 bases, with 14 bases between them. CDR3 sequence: CASSTGTPPYEQYF. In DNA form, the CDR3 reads TGTGCCAGCAGCACCGGGACACCACCCTACGAGCAGTACTTC.

CDR3 in amino acids: CASSPGTSGVAKNIQYF. CDR3 bases: TGTGCCAGCAGCCCAGGGACTAGCGGGGTAGCCAAAAACATTCAGTACTTC. V and J are TRBV11-2 and TRBJ2-4, with 13 bases lining up with TRBD2. Germline CDR1 reads SGHAT; CDR2 reads FQNNGV. CDR3 length equals 17 residues. The V segment lost 5 bases and the J segment 0 bases; nucleotides outside the gene matches: 4.

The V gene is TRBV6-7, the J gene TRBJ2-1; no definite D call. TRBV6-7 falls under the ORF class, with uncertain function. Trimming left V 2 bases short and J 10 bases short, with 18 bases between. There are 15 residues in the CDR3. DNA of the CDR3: TGTGCCAGCAGTTACCCTGCCAGGCTTTTATGGGAGCAGTTCTTC. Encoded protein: CASSYPARLLWEQFF.

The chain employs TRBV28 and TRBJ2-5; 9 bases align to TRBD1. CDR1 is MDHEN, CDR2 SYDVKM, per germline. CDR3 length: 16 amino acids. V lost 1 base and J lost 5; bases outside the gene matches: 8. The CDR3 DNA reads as TGTGCCAGCAGTTTATCGCGGGGGACAGGGTTCGAGACCCAGTACTTC. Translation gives CASSLSRGTGFETQYF.

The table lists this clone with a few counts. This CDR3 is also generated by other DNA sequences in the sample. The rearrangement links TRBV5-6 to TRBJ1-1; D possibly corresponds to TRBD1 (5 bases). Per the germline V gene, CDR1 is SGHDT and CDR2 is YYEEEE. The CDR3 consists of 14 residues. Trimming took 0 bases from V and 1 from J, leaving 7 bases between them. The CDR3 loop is CASSLEGWNTEAFF. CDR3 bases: TGTGCCAGCAGCTTGGAGGGGTGGAACACTGAAGCTTTCTTT.